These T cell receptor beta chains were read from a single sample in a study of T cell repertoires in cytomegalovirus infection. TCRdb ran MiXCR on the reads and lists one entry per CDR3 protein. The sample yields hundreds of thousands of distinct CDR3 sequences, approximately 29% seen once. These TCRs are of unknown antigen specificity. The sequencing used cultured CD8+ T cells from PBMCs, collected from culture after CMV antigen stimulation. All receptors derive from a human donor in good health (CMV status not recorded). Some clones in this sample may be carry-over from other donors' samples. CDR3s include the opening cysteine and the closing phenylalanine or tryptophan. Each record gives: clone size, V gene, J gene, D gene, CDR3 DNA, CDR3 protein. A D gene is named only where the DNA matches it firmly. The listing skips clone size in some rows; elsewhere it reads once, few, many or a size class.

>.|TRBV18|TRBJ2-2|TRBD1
TGTGCCAGCTCACCGACCAGGACAGGGGGAGGATCCGGGGAGCTGTTTTTT
CASSPTRTGGGSGELFF
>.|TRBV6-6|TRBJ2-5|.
TGTGCCAGCAGTGGAGCCAGGACCCAGTACTTC
CASSGARTQYF
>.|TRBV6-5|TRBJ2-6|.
TGTGCCAGCAGTTACTCATCGGGGATAGGAGTGTCTGGGGCCAACGTCCTGACTTTC
CASSYSSGIGVSGANVLTF
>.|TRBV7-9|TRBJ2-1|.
TGTGCCAGCAGCTCCCCATTGGGGGAACATGAGCAGTTCTTC
CASSSPLGEHEQFF
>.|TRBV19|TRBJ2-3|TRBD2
TGTGCCAGTAGTGCCCGGGGGGGCCTCGCAGATACGCAGTATTTT
CASSARGGLADTQYF
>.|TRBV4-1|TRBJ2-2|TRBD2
TGCGCCAGCAGCCAGTTAGGCGGGGGGAACACCGGGGAGCTGTTTTTT
CASSQLGGGNTGELFF
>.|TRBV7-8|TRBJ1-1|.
TGTGCCAGCAGCTTAGGGTTGAGGGCAGGCACTGAAGCTTTCTTT
CASSLGLRAGTEAFF
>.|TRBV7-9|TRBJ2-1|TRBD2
TGTGCCAGCAGCCCTAGAGCGGGGACTACCTACAATGAGCAGTTCTTC
CASSPRAGTTYNEQFF
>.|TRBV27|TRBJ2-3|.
TGTGCCAGCAGTTTTAACATAAACACAGATACGCAGTATTTT
CASSFNINTDTQYF
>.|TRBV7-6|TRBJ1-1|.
TGTGCCAGCAGCGGGCAGATGTCTGAAGCTTTCTTT
CASSGQMSEAFF
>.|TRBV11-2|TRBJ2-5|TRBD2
TGTGCCAGCAGCCCCACCGGCGGGGGGTTTTACCAAGAGACCCAGTACTTC
CASSPTGGGFYQETQYF
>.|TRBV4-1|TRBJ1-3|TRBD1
TGCGCCAGCACCCAGGGGGACAGTCCCTCTGGAAACACCATATATTTT
CASTQGDSPSGNTIYF
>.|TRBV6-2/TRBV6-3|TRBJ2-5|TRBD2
TGTGCGTTTAGGACTAGGACTCAAGAGACCCAGTACTTC
CAFRTRTQETQYF
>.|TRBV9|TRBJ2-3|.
TGTGCCAGCAGCGACGGGGGAGAAGATACGCAGTATTTT
CASSDGGEDTQYF
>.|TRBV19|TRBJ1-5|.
TGTGCCAGTAGTATAAGAGAGAGCAATCAGCCCCAGCATTTT
CASSIRESNQPQHF
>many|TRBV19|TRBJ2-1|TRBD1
TGTGCCAGTAGTCCCCCGGGACAGGGTAACAATGAGCAGTTCTTC
CASSPPGQGNNEQFF
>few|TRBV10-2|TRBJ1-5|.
TGCGCCAGCAGTGAGGTCTGGGATAGCAATCAGCCCCAGCATTTT
CASSEVWDSNQPQHF
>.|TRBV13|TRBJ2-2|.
TGTGCCAGCAGCCAGGGACCCGCCACCGGGGAGCTGTTTTTT
CASSQGPATGELFF
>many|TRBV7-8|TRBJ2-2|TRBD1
TGTGCCAGCAGTTACAGGGGCACCGGGGAGCTGTTTTTT
CASSYRGTGELFF
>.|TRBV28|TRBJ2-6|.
TGTGCCACCCTGCGGGACGGGAGCTCTGGGGCCAACGTCCTGACTTTC
CATLRDGSSGANVLTF
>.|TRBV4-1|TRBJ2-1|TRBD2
TGTGCCAGCAGGAAGACCTCGGGACTAGCAAACCATGAGCAGTTCTTC
CASRKTSGLANHEQFF
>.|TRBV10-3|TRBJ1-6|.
TGTGCCATCAGTGAGTCGGAGGGGGACGCCTCACCCCTCCACTTT
CAISESEGDASPLHF
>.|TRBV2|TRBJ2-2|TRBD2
TGTGCCAGCAGTGAAGAACTAGCGGGGGATTGGAACACCGGGGAGCTGTTTTTT
CASSEELAGDWNTGELFF
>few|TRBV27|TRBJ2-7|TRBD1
TGTGCCAGCAGTTTCCCCGGACAGGGTTCCTACGAGCAGTACTTC
CASSFPGQGSYEQYF
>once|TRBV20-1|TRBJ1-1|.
TGCAGTGCTAGCCTAAGGAGGGCCACTGAAGCTTTCTTT
CSASLRRATEAFF
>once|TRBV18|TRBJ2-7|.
TGTGCCAGCTTAGGGACGAAAAACGCGAACGAGCAGTACTTC
CASLGTKNANEQYF
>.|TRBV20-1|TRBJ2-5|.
TGCAGTGCTAGACACCCCCTCGGGACCCAGTACTTC
CSARHPLGTQYF
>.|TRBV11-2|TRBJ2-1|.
TGTGCCAGCAGCTTTTGGACATTGTACAATGAGCAGTTCTTC
CASSFWTLYNEQFF
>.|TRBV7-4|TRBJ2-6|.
TGTGCCAGCAGCCACCCGCAGTCTACTTCCTCTGGGGCCAACGTCCTGACTTTC
CASSHPQSTSSGANVLTF
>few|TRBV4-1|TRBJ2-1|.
TGCGCCAGCAGCCAAGATGTGGGACTTCTAAACAATGAGCAGTTCTTC
CASSQDVGLLNNEQFF
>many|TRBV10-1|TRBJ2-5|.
TGCGCCAGCAGTGACGGGGAGACCCAGTACTTC
CASSDGETQYF
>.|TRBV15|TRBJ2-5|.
TGTGCCACCAGCAGAGATACCAGGGAAGAGACCCAGTACTTC
CATSRDTREETQYF
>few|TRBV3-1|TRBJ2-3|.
TGTGCCAGCAGCCTTAGACGGCGCACAGATACGCAGTATTTT
CASSLRRRTDTQYF
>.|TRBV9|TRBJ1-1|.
TGTGCCAGCAGCGTTTCATCGGGATCTGAAGCTTTCTTT
CASSVSSGSEAFF
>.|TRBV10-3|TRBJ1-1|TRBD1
TGTGCCATCAGACGGGACAGATCCATGAACACTGAAGCTTTCTTT
CAIRRDRSMNTEAFF
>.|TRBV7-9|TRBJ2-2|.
TGTGCCAGCAGCGCCCGGGACGGCAATGGGGATCACACCGGGGAGCTGTTTTTT
CASSARDGNGDHTGELFF
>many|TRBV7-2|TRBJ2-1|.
TGTGCCAGCAGCGGAACATGGGTTGAGCAGTTCTTC
CASSGTWVEQFF
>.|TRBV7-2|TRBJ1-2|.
TGTGCCAGCAGCTCCTCAGGGAACGGGTACTATGGCTACACCTTC
CASSSSGNGYYGYTF
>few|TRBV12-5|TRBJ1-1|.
TGTGCTAGTGGTTTGGTACTTCAATTACTTGGGGAAACTGGTCCTTTATCCAACACTGAAGCTTTCTTT
CASGLVLQLLGETGPLSNTEAFF
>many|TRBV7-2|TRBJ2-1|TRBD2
TGTGCCAGCAGCTTAGTTCTTAGCGGGGGGTACAATGAGCAGTTCTTC
CASSLVLSGGYNEQFF
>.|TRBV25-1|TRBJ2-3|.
TGTGCCAGCAGTGGTAGTGGTACGCAGTATTTT
CASSGSGTQYF
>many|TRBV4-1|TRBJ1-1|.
TGCGCCAGCAGCCAAGTTGGGCAGATTGAAGCTTTCTTT
CASSQVGQIEAFF
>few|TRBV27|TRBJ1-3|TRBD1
TGTGCCAGCAGTCCTGGGACAGGGGTCGGGCGTGCCATATATTTT
CASSPGTGVGRAIYF
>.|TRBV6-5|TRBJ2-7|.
TGTGCCAGCAGTTACTCCGAGGGGTCTGAGCAGTACTTC
CASSYSEGSEQYF
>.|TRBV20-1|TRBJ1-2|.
TGCAGTGCTAGTGAACAGCTCTATGGCTACACCTTC
CSASEQLYGYTF
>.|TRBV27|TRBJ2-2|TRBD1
TGTGCCAGCAGTTTATGGACAGGGCCGAACACCGGGGAGCTGTTTTTT
CASSLWTGPNTGELFF
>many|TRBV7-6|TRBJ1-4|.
TGTGCCAGCAGCCCCCGGAAGACGGAAAAACTGTTTTTT
CASSPRKTEKLFF
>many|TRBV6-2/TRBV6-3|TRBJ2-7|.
TGTGCCAGCAGTTACTACAACAACTACGAGCAGTACTTC
CASSYYNNYEQYF
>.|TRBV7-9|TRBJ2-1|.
TGTGCCAGCGACAGTTACAATGAGCAGTTCTTC
CASDSYNEQFF
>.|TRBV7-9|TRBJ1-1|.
TGTGCCAGCAGCCCAACCGAGGTGACCCAAGCTTTCTTT
CASSPTEVTQAFF
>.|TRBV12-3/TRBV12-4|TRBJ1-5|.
TGTGCCAGCAGTTTACTTCGGGGCAATCAGCCCCAGCATTTT
CASSLLRGNQPQHF
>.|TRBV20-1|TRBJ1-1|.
TGCAGTGGAAGCGAGGTAGCGAACACTGAAGCTTTCTTT
CSGSEVANTEAFF
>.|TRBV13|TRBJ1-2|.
TGTGCCAGCAGCCCTGGACACCGTAACTATGGCTACACCTTC
CASSPGHRNYGYTF